This TCR beta chain is from a study of T cells in Graves' hyperthyroidism and ophthalmopathy. Comment on this clonotype: Its antigen remains unidentified.

Points from the study as a whole: In blood, most of the thyroid clonotypes expanded above 0.001 were also present. Stable hyperthyroidism was told apart from ophthalmopathy by a model built on 13 V-J features. The model foresaw ophthalmopathy a median around 6 months prior to onset.

The CDR3 runs to 14 residues. The V end was cut by 3 bases, the J end by 6 bases, with 12 bases between. TCR beta CDR3 regions were amplified from RNA transcripts. The study used the HTBI primer set for a first-round RT-PCR of the TCR CDR3. TCRdb analysed the multiplex PCR reads with MiXCR anew, one entry per CDR3 protein. Of approximately 530,000 distinct CDR3 sequences in the sample, approximately 15% were seen once. The specimen sequenced was blood. The TCR originated in a woman between 18 and 29 years old with Graves' hyperthyroidism. J is TRBJ1-5 and V is TRBV12-3 or TRBV12-4, with D possibly being TRBD1 (5 bases). CDR3 coding DNA: TGTGCCAGCAGTTTGGGCAGGGTGGTTCAGCCCCAGCATTTT. Its protein product is CASSLGRVVQPQHF.